Listed below are T cell receptor beta chains from one sample, sequenced in a study of T cell responses to AZD1222 COVID-19 vaccine. Sequencing was performed with immunoSEQ multiplex PCR; in TCRdb, only in-frame clones are kept and a portion is missing. The top ten clones hold roughly 1.3% of a sample with fewer than 150,000 clones, roughly 91% of them seen once. The specimen was peripheral blood, collected on day 0 of AZD1222 vaccination. Receptor source: an adult in good health. Each CDR3 is given with its conserved first and last residue. A D gene is named only where the DNA matches it firmly. Rows give clone size only sometimes, using once, few, many, or a class for an expanded clone.

CDR3	DNA	size	V	J	D
CASSPPLRHSYNEQFF	TGTGCCAGCTCACCGCCACTTAGGCACTCCTACAATGAGCAGTTCTTC	few	TRBV18	TRBJ2-1	-
CASSHGQGYEQFF	TGTGCCAGCAGTCACGGACAGGGATATGAGCAGTTCTTC	-	TRBV27	TRBJ2-1	TRBD1
CASSLDRAGYGYTF	TGTGCCAGCAGCTTAGATCGGGCAGGCTATGGCTACACCTTC	-	TRBV11-2	TRBJ1-2	-
CASSQALSWGLAGSSYNEQFF	TGTGCCAGCAGCCAAGCTCTAAGTTGGGGACTAGCGGGGAGCTCCTACAATGAGCAGTTCTTC	few	TRBV3-1/TRBV3-2	TRBJ2-1	TRBD2
CASSWGLNTEAFF	TGTGCCAGCAGTTGGGGCTTGAACACTGAAGCTTTCTTT	-	TRBV12-3/TRBV12-4	TRBJ1-1	-
CASSRDRQGTEAFF	TGTGCCAGCAGCCGGGACAGACAGGGGACTGAAGCTTTCTTT	once	TRBV7-7	TRBJ1-1	TRBD1
CASSVGVMETQYF	TGTGCCAGCAGCGTAGGGGTGATGGAGACCCAGTACTTC	-	TRBV9	TRBJ2-5	-
CASSHGPEYEQYF	TGTGCCAGCAGTCACGGCCCAGAGTACGAGCAGTACTTC	once	TRBV6-2/TRBV6-3	TRBJ2-7	-
CASSLASGLAGTGETQYF	TGTGCCAGCAGCTTAGCTTCCGGTCTAGCGGGGACAGGAGAGACCCAGTACTTC	-	TRBV7-2	TRBJ2-5	-
CASSQGAVGGRSYGYTF	TGCGCCAGCAGCCAGGGGGCAGTGGGGGGGCGTAGCTATGGCTACACCTTC	-	TRBV4-3	TRBJ1-2	-
CSASKGRDTQYF	TGCAGTGCTAGTAAGGGGCGAGATACGCAGTATTTT	few	TRBV20-1	TRBJ2-3	-
CATSRVGSPLHF	TGTGCCACCAGCAGAGTAGGTTCACCCCTCCACTTT	once	TRBV15	TRBJ1-6	-
CASSRQGLNTEAFF	TGTGCCAGCAGCCGACAGGGGTTGAACACTGAAGCTTTCTTT	once	TRBV6-5	TRBJ1-1	TRBD1
CASSLGADQPQHF	TGTGCCAGCAGTTTGGGGGCCGATCAGCCCCAGCATTTT	-	TRBV12-3/TRBV12-4	TRBJ1-5	-
CATTTNTEAFF	TGCGCCACGACAACGAACACTGAAGCTTTCTTT	-	TRBV4-1	TRBJ1-1	-
CASSAGGAYEQFF	TGTGCCAGCAGCGCCGGGGGGGCCTATGAGCAGTTCTTC	-	TRBV5-6	TRBJ2-1	TRBD2
CASRPGGGNSPLHF	TGTGCCAGCAGACCAGGAGGGGGCAATTCACCCCTCCACTTT	-	TRBV6-5	TRBJ1-6	TRBD1
CASSYGQGLVLAKNIQYF	TGTGCCAGCAGCTACGGACAGGGTTTAGTGCTAGCCAAAAACATTCAGTACTTC	once	TRBV7-2	TRBJ2-4	TRBD1
CASSLANEGMSEAFF	TGTGCCAGCAGCTTAGCGAATGAGGGTATGTCTGAAGCTTTCTTT	-	TRBV7-9	TRBJ1-1	-
CASSFGGANSPLHF	TGTGCCAGCAGCTTTGGGGGGGCTAATTCACCCCTCCACTTT	-	TRBV11-2	TRBJ1-6	-
CASSQVLDSSGVSTDTQYF	TGTGCCAGCAGCCAAGTTTTAGATTCTAGCGGAGTTAGCACAGATACGCAGTATTTT	-	TRBV3-1/TRBV3-2	TRBJ2-3	TRBD2
CASSLDRFYGYTF	TGTGCCAGCAGCCTGGACAGATTCTATGGCTACACCTTC	-	TRBV6-5	TRBJ1-2	-
CASSVTGTGNQPQHF	TGTGCCAGCAGCGTGACCGGGACAGGAAATCAGCCCCAGCATTTT	-	TRBV7-8	TRBJ1-5	TRBD1
CASSSPGEGGAPNYGYTF	TGTGCCAGCAGCTCGCCGGGGGAGGGGGGCGCACCAAACTATGGCTACACCTTC	-	TRBV7-8	TRBJ1-2	-
CASSIGGQGDGYTF	TGTGCCAGTAGTATTGGAGGACAGGGGGATGGCTACACCTTC	-	TRBV19	TRBJ1-2	TRBD1
CASTPPRDTEAFF	TGTGCCAGCACCCCCCCTCGGGACACTGAAGCTTTCTTT	-	TRBV6-5	TRBJ1-1	-
CASSQDPTGSTEAFF	TGCGCCAGCAGCCAAGATCCGACAGGGAGCACTGAAGCTTTCTTT	-	TRBV4-1	TRBJ1-1	TRBD1
CASSLRTGTGSSSYNSPLHF	TGTGCCAGCAGCCTTAGGACCGGGACAGGGAGTAGCTCCTATAATTCACCCCTCCACTTT	-	TRBV7-8	TRBJ1-6	TRBD1
CASSIVTAGTGFLGEKLFF	TGTGCCAGCAGCATTGTGACCGCCGGGACAGGGTTTTTAGGTGAAAAACTGTTTTTT	-	TRBV5-5	TRBJ1-4	TRBD1